Each of the 27 T cell receptor beta chains below was sequenced from the same sample in a study of OX40 agonist ivuxolimab in advanced cancers. Only in-frame clones appear in the TCRdb table, and some are missing; sequencing was by immunoSEQ multiplex PCR. In the table there are 45,000 to 60,000 clones, 88% of which are singletons. This specimen was CD4+ or CD8+ T cells sorted from blood, taken in a trial of the OX40 agonist ivuxolimab. The receptors derive from an adult with an advanced solid tumor such as melanoma, head and neck, liver or kidney cancer.

The V gene is TRBV2, the J gene TRBJ2-3; 9 nucleotides line up with TRBD2. J lost 4 bases, V lost 4 bases, and 9 bases had no gene match. Germline values: CDR1 SNHLY, CDR2 FYNNEI. The CDR3 loop spans 16 amino acids. CDR3 nucleotides: TGTGCCAGCAGTGGGGGTAGCGGGAGTTGGGCAGATACGCAGTATTTT. Its translation: CASSGGSGSWADTQYF. The whole variable domain, filled in from reference TRBV2 and TRBJ2-3, reads EPEVTQTPSHQVTQMGQEVILRCVPISNHLYFYWYRQILGQKVEFLVSFYNNEISEKSEIFDDQFSVERPDGSNFTLKIRSTKLEDSAMYFCASSGGSGSWADTQYFGPGTRLTVL.

This clone appeared a few times. The chain recombines TRBV28 with TRBJ2-5, with D unresolved. CDR1 and CDR2 from the germline V gene are MDHEN and SYDVKM. The CDR3 has 13 residues. Trimming shortened V by 6 bases and J by 4 bases, and 12 bases separated the two germline ends. CDR3 region: CASSLQGTETQYF. The DNA for the CDR3 is TGTGCCAGCAGCCTTCAAGGAACAGAGACCCAGTACTTC.

The gene calls are TRBV6-6 and TRBJ2-7, with D possibly matching TRBD1 (5 bases). Germline CDR1 is MNHNY and CDR2 is SVGAGI (reference sequence). The CDR3 extends over 15 amino acids. Deletions cut 6 bases from V and 5 bases from J, with 20 bases between. The CDR3 region has the DNA TGTGCCAGCAGCACCGTGGGAAGGGGCAAGGACGAGCAGTACTTC. This encodes CASSTVGRGKDEQYF.

The chain combines TRBV2 with TRBJ2-1; D may be TRBD1 or TRBD2 (5 bases each). V lost 9 bases to trimming and J lost 6 bases, with 12 bases between them. The germline V gene encodes CDR1 SNHLY and CDR2 FYNNEI. There are 12 residues in the CDR3. The CDR3 protein is CARRLGPNEQFF. The CDR3 nucleotides are TGTGCCAGACGTCTGGGACCCAATGAGCAGTTCTTC.

The chain combines TRBV5-1 with TRBJ1-4, with D perhaps matching TRBD1 (6 bases). Between the trimmed V and J ends, which lost 3 bases and 3 bases, there was a span of 12 bases. The CDR3 has 15 residues. Per the germline V gene, CDR1 is SGHRS and CDR2 is YFSETQ. The DNA of the CDR3 is TGCGCCAGCAGCTCACAGGGTACGGCTAATGAAAAACTGTTTTTT. As protein: CASSSQGTANEKLFF.

The V and J genes are TRBV4-2 and TRBJ2-7, with 8 bases lining up with TRBD1. This CDR3 spans 18 amino acids. Germline loops: CDR1 LGHNA, CDR2 YNFKEQ. V shed 1 base, J shed 2 bases, and the junction held 13 bases outside the gene matches. CDR3 in amino acids: CASSQVGTGRTGTYEQYF. CDR3 DNA sequence: TGTGCCAGCAGCCAAGTGGGGACAGGCCGTACCGGTACCTACGAGCAGTACTTC.

This clone occurred a few times. The chain combines TRBV5-1 with TRBJ2-7; TRBD2 might be the D (5 bases). Germline V gene sequence: CDR1 SGHRS, CDR2 YFSETQ. With 0 bases removed from V and 0 bases from J, the gap between germline ends came to 7 bases. The length of the CDR3 is 14 residues. The CDR3 protein is CASSLVLASYEQYF. The DNA of the CDR3 is TGCGCCAGCAGCTTGGTCCTAGCCTCCTACGAGCAGTACTTC.

The V call is TRBV6-6, the J call TRBJ2-7, with TRBD2 matching over 13 bases. The CDR3 is made up of 15 amino acids. The V segment lost 6 bases and the J segment 5 bases; nucleotides outside the gene matches: 7. Looked up from germline, CDR1 is MNHNY and CDR2 is SVGAGI (reference sequence). CDR3 amino acids: CASRQGTSGTDEQYF. CDR3 DNA: TGTGCCAGCAGACAAGGGACTAGCGGGACGGACGAGCAGTACTTC.

The chain couples TRBV5-4 to TRBJ2-1, with a possible D match to TRBD1 (6 bases). Germline CDR1 is SGHNT and CDR2 is YYREEE (reference sequence). The CDR3 is 14 amino acids. V was pared by 4 bases and J by 2 bases, with 10 bases between. The CDR3 DNA reads as TGTGCCAGCAGCCCGGACAGTACCTACAATGAGCAGTTCTTC. Translated, it gives CASSPDSTYNEQFF.

This clone was recorded only once. The chain has TRBV6-1 and TRBJ2-7; 9 nucleotides align to TRBD1. In germline, CDR1 is MNHNS, CDR2 SASEGT. Trimming at V came to 5 bases and at J to 5 bases, leaving 7 bases not matched to a gene. The CDR3 has 14 residues. The CDR3 coding sequence is TGTGCCAGCAGTACCCGGGACAGGGTGGACGAGCAGTACTTC. Translated: CASSTRDRVDEQYF.

J is TRBJ1-1 and V is TRBV19, with 9 nucleotides matching TRBD1. The CDR3 consists of 13 residues. Germline V gene data show CDR1 as LNHDA and CDR2 as SQIVND (reference sequence). Losses at the gene ends were 7 bases for V and 2 bases for J; bases not matched to a gene: 2. In nucleotides, the CDR3 is TGTGCCAGTACGGGACAGGGAAACACTGAAGCTTTCTTT. It yields the protein CASTGQGNTEAFF.

This sequence joins TRBV27 and TRBJ1-1; 9 bases agree with TRBD1. Trimming cost V 3 bases and J 3 bases; bases outside gene matches: 5. Germline values: CDR1 MNHEY, CDR2 SMNVEV (reference sequence). The CDR3 extends over 15 amino acids. CDR3 residues: CASSFQQGAHTEAFF. The CDR3 DNA is TGTGCCAGCAGTTTCCAACAGGGGGCTCACACTGAAGCTTTCTTT.

This chain uses TRBV5-1 with TRBJ2-2, with TRBD1 matching over 12 bases. V lost 3 bases to trimming and J lost 4 bases; unmatched junction nucleotides: 13. Germline assignment: CDR1 SGHRS and CDR2 YFSETQ. The CDR3 runs to 19 residues. The CDR3 region is CASSYRSGTGGVGTGELFF. For the CDR3, the DNA is TGCGCCAGCAGCTACAGATCCGGGACAGGGGGCGTTGGCACCGGGGAGCTGTTTTTT.

The chain uses TRBV7-3 and TRBJ2-1; D possibly corresponds to TRBD1 (7 bases). The CDR3 totals 14 residues. CDR1 SGHTA and CDR2 FQGTGA come from the germline V gene. V dropped 5 bases and J dropped 9 bases, with 17 bases sitting between them. As DNA, the CDR3 is TGTGCCAGCAGCCCAAGCTCAGGGGGGCCTGAGCAGTTCTTC. Translating it yields CASSPSSGGPEQFF.

This clone was observed a single time. V and J are TRBV5-6 and TRBJ1-6; no clear D. This CDR3 region has 12 residues. The germline CDR1 and CDR2 sequences are SGHDT and YYEEEE. Trimming pared 4 bases from V and 13 bases from J, leaving 12 bases between. The CDR3 nucleotides read TGTGCCAGCAGCCGAAATTATGAGCCCCTCCACTTT. Its protein is CASSRNYEPLHF.

This chain connects TRBV10-3 to TRBJ1-2; possible D gene TRBD1, 6 bases. CDR1 is ENHRY, CDR2 SYGVKD, per germline. The CDR3 is 13 amino acids. Trimming removed 10 bases from V and 1 base from J, with 13 bases in between. The CDR3 DNA reads as TGTGCCACCGAGGACAGAGATAACTATGGCTACACCTTC. As protein: CATEDRDNYGYTF.

The chain is built from TRBV5-1 and TRBJ1-4; D unclear. CDR1 SGHRS and CDR2 YFSETQ come from the germline V gene. The V and J ends lost 3 bases and 8 bases respectively, with 17 bases between them. The CDR3 sequence is 15 residues long. The CDR3 loop reads CASSSSGPLGEKLFF. In DNA form, the CDR3 reads TGCGCCAGCAGCTCCTCGGGCCCCCTGGGGGAAAAACTGTTTTTT.

This chain links TRBV7-2 with TRBJ2-7; TRBD2 agrees at 13 bases. The germline gives CDR1 SGHTA, CDR2 FQGNSA. CDR3 length: 14 amino acids. J lost 4 bases, V lost 7 bases, and 4 bases had no gene match. The CDR3 region is CASTLLAGGYEQYF. DNA of the CDR3: TGTGCCAGCACCCTACTAGCGGGAGGGTACGAGCAGTACTTC.

This chain links TRBV2 with TRBJ1-1, with TRBD1 as a possible D gene (5 bases). The germline V and J ends were trimmed by 4 bases and 2 bases, with 8 bases remaining between them. Looked up from germline, CDR1 is SNHLY and CDR2 is FYNNEI. This CDR3 region has 13 residues. This CDR3 is CASSADSNTEAFF. Written as DNA, the CDR3 is TGTGCCAGCAGTGCCGACAGTAACACTGAAGCTTTCTTT.

CDR3 DNA: TGTGCCAGCAGCCCGGTTCTGGGTATCCTCAAAGAGACCCAGTACTTC. Protein: CASSPVLGILKETQYF. The chain uses TRBV7-9 and TRBJ2-5; D is unclear. This CDR3 comprises 16 residues. With 5 bases removed from V and 3 bases from J, the gap between germline ends came to 19 bases. Germline loops: CDR1 SEHNR, CDR2 FQNEAQ (reference sequence).

V gene TRBV7-9 combines with J gene TRBJ2-3, with D perhaps TRBD2 (6 bases). Germline CDR1 is SEHNR and CDR2 is FQNEAQ (reference sequence). Trimming took 1 base from V and 11 from J, leaving 28 bases between them. The CDR3 contains 18 residues. CDR3 DNA: TGTGCCAGCAGCTTAGAACCCCCGGAGGCGGGATGGCTACCTGTGCAGTATTTT. This gives the protein CASSLEPPEAGWLPVQYF.

The table lists this clone with a count of one. This chain uses TRBV15 with TRBJ2-2; tentatively, D is TRBD1 (5 bases). Germline V gene sequence: CDR1 LNHNV, CDR2 YYDKDF (reference sequence). Trimming cost V 0 bases and J 8 bases, with 19 bases left between them. There are 17 residues in the CDR3. The CDR3 bases are TGTGCCACCAGCAGAGATCTTCCTAGGGGTATTGGAGGGGAGCTGTTTTTT. Its protein is CATSRDLPRGIGGELFF. Full variable domain (remainder filled in from reference TRBV15 and TRBJ2-2): DAMVIQNPRYQVTQFGKPVTLSCSQTLNHNVMYWYQQKSSQAPKLLFHYYDKDFNNEADTPDNFQSRRPNTSFCFLDIRSPGLGDTAMYLCATSRDLPRGIGGELFFGEGSRLTVL.

This chain connects TRBV7-2 to TRBJ2-1; D gene uncertain. Trimming took off 4 bases at V and 5 bases at J, with 3 bases between the two ends. The length of the CDR3 is 11 residues. Per germline, CDR1 SGHTA and CDR2 FQGNSA. CDR3 bases: TGTGCCAGCAGCTGGGACAATGAGCAGTTCTTC. Translated, it gives CASSWDNEQFF.

CDR3 DNA sequence: TGCAGCGTTGAAGGCACAGGGAGGTCTAATGAAAAACTGTTTTTT. It translates to CSVEGTGRSNEKLFF. The chain links TRBV29-1 to TRBJ1-4, with D perhaps matching TRBD1 (6 bases). CDR3 length: 15 residues. V shed 1 base and J shed 3 bases, with 12 bases lying between them. Looked up from germline, CDR1 is SQVTM and CDR2 is ANQGSEA.

The gene calls are TRBV10-3 and TRBJ2-2; TRBD1 matches 10 bases. The CDR3 is made up of 15 amino acids. V trimming: 10 bases; J trimming: 5 bases; junction bases outside the gene matches: 10. Per germline, CDR1 ENHRY and CDR2 SYGVKD. CDR3 nucleotides: TGTGCCACGCACCCCGGGACAGGGGCTACCGGGGAGCTGTTTTTT. It encodes CATHPGTGATGELFF.

The rearrangement joins TRBV6-5 to TRBJ2-3; 12 nucleotides agree with TRBD1. Per germline, CDR1 MNHEY and CDR2 SVGAGI. This CDR3 comprises 15 residues. Trimming cost V 6 bases and J 7 bases; bases outside gene matches: 8. The chain's CDR3 is CASRAGTGGTHTQYF. DNA for the CDR3: TGTGCCAGCAGAGCCGGGACAGGGGGCACCCATACGCAGTATTTT.

The chain is built from TRBV11-2 and TRBJ2-2; D not certain. This CDR3 has 14 amino acids. V shed 0 bases and J shed 1 base, with 3 bases lying between them. CDR1 is SGHAT, CDR2 FQNNGV, per germline. CDR3 nucleotides: TGTGCCAGCAGCTTAGACGGGAACACCGGGGAGCTGTTTTTT. It yields the protein CASSLDGNTGELFF.